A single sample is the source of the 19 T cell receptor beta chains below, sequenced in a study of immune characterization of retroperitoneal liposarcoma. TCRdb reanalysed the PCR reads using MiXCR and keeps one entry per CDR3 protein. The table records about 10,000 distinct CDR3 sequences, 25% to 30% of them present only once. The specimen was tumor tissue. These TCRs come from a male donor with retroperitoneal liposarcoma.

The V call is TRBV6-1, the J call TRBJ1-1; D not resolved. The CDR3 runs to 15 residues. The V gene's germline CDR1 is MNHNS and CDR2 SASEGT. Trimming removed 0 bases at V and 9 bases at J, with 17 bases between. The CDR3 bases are TGTGCCAGCAGTGAAGCGCTAGGGCCTCTCGAGAAAGCTTTCTTT. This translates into CASSEALGPLEKAFF.

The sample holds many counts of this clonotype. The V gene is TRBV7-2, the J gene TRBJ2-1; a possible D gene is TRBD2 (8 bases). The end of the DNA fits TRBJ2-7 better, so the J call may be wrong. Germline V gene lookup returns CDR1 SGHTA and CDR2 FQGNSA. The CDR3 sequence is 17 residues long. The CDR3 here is CASSKRGREATGNEQYF. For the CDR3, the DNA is TGTGCCAGCAGCAAAAGGGGGCGGGAGGCCACTGGCAATGAGCAGTACTTC.

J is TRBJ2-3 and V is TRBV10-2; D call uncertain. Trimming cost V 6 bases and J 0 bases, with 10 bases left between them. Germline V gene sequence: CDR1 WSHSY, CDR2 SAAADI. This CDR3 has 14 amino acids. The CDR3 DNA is TGCGCCAGCAGCGCGGATAGGAGCACAGATACGCAGTATTTT. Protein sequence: CASSADRSTDTQYF.

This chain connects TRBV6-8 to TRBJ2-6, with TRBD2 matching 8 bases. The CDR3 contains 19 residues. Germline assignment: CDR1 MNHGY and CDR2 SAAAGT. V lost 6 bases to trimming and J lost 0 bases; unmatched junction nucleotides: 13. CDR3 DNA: TGTGCCAGCAGATCTCCTCTTCTTAGCGGGGCCTCTGGGGCCAACGTCCTGACTTTC. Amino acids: CASRSPLLSGASGANVLTF.

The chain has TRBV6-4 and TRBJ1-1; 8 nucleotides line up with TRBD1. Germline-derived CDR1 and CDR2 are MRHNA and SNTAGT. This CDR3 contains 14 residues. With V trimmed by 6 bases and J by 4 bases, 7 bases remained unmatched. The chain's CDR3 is CASRCPGGPTEAFF. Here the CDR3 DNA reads TGTGCCAGCAGATGTCCAGGGGGCCCCACTGAAGCTTTCTTT.

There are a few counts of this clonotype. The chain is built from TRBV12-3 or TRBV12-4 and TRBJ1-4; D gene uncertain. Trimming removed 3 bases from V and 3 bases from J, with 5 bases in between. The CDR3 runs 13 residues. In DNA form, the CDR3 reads TGTGCCAGCAGTTTCGATTCTAATGAAAAACTGTTTTTT. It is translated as CASSFDSNEKLFF.

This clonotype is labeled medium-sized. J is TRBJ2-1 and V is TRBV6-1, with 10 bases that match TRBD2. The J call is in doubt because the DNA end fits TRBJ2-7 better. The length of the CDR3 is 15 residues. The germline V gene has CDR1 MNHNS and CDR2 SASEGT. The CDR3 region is CASSDLSGGANEQYF. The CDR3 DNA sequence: TGTGCCAGCAGTGATTTGAGCGGGGGGGCCAATGAGCAGTACTTC.

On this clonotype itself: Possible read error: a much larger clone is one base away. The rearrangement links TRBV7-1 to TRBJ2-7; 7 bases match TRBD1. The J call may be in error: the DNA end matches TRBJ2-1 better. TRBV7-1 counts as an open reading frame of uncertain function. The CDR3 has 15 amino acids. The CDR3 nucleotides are TGTGCCAGCAGCTCAGAGACAGGGACCTCCTACGAGCAGTTCTTC. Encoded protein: CASSSETGTSYEQFF.

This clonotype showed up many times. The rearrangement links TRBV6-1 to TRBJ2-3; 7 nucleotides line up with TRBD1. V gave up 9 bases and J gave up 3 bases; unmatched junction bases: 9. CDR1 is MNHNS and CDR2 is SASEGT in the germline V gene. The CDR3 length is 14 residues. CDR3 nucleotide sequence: TGTGCCAGTACCCCAGGGGGTGATACAGATACGCAGTATTTT. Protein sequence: CASTPGGDTDTQYF.

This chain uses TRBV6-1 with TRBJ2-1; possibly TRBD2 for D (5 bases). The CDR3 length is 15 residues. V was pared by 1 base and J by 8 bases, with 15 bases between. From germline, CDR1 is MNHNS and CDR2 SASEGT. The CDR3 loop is CASSEDSGLGHEQFF. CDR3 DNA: TGTGCCAGCAGTGAAGACAGCGGTCTGGGTCATGAGCAGTTCTTC.

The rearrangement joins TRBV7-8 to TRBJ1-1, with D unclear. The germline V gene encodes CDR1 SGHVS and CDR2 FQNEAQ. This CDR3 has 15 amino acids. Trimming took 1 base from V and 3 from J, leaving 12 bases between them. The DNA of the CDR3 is TGTGCCAGCAGCTTAGGTTCCAGATTGTACACTGAAGCTTTCTTT. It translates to CASSLGSRLYTEAFF.

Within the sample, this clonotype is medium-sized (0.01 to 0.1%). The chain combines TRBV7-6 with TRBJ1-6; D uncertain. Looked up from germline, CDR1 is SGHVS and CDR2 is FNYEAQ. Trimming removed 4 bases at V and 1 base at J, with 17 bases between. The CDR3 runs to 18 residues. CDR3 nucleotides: TGTGCCAGCAGCTCGGACCCTCCCATGAGGTCCTATAATTCACCCCTCCACTTT. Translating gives CASSSDPPMRSYNSPLHF.

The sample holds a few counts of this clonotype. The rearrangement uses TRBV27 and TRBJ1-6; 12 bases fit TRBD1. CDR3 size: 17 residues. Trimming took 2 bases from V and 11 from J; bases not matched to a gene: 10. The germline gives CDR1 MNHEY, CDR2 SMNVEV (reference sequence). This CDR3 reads CASSLDVGTGGGPPLHF. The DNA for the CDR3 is TGTGCCAGCAGTTTAGATGTCGGGACAGGGGGCGGTCCACCCCTCCACTTT.

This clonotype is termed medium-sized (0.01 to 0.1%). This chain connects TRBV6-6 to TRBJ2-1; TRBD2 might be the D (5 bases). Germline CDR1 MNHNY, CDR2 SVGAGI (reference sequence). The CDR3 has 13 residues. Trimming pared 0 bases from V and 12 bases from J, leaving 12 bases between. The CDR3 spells CASSYSLAGRQFF. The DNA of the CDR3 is TGTGCCAGCAGTTACTCCCTAGCAGGAAGGCAGTTCTTC.

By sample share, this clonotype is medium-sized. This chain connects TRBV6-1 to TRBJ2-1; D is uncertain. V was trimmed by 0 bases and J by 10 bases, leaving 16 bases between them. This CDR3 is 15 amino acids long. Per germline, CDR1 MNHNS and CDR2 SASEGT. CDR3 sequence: CASSEAPGPPKEQFF. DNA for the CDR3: TGTGCCAGCAGTGAAGCGCCAGGTCCCCCCAAAGAGCAGTTCTTC.

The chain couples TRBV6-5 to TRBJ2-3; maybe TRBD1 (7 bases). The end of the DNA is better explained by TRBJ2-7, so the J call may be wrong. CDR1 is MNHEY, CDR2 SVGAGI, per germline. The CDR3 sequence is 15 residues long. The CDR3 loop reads CASSYRRDSVAEQYF. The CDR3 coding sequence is TGTGCCAGCAGTTACCGGCGGGACAGCGTGGCCGAGCAGTACTTC.

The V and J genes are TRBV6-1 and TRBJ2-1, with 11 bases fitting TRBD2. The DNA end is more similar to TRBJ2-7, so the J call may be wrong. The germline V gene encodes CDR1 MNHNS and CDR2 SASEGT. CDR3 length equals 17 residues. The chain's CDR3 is CASSEAGGLAGGNEQYF. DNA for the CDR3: TGTGCCAGCAGTGAAGCTGGCGGGCTAGCGGGAGGCAATGAGCAGTACTTC.

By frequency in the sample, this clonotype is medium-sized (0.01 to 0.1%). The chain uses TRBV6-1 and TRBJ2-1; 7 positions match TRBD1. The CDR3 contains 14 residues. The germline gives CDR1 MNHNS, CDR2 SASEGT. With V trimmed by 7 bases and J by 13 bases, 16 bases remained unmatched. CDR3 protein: CASTKTGQQETQFF. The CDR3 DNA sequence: TGTGCCAGCACTAAGACGGGACAGCAAGAGACCCAGTTCTTC.

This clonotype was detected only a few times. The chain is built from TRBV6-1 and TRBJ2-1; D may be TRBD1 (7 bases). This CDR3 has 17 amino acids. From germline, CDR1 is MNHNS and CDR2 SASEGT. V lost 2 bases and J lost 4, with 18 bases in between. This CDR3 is CASSENGAGGLYNEQFF. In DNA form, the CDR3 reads TGTGCCAGCAGTGAAAATGGGGCAGGGGGACTTTACAATGAGCAGTTCTTC.